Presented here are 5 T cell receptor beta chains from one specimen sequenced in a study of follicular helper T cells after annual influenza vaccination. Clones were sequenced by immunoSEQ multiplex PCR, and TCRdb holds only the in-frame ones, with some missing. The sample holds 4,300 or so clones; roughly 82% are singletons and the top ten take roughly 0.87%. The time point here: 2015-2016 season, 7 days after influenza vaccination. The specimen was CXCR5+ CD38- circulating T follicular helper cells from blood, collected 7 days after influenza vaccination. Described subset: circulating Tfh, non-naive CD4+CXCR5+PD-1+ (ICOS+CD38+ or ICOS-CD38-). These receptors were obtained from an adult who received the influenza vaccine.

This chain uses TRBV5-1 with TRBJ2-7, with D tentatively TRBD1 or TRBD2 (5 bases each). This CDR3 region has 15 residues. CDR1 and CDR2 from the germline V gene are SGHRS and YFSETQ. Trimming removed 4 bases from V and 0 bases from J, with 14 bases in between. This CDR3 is CASSAWDRNSYEQYF. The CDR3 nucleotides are TGCGCCAGCAGCGCCTGGGACCGAAACTCCTACGAGCAGTACTTC. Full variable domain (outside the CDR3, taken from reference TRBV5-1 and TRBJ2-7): KAGVTQTPRYLIKTRGQQVTLSCSPISGHRSVSWYQQTPGQGLQFLFEYFSETQRNKGNFPGRFSGRQFSNSRSEMNVSTLELGDSALYLCASSAWDRNSYEQYFGPGTRLTVT.

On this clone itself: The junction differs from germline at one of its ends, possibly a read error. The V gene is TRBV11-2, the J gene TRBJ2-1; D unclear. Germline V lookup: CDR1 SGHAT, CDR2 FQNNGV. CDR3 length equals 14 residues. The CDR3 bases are TGTGCCAGCAGCGTAGACCCCCCCGGAAATGAGCAGTTCTTC. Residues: CASSVDPPGNEQFF.

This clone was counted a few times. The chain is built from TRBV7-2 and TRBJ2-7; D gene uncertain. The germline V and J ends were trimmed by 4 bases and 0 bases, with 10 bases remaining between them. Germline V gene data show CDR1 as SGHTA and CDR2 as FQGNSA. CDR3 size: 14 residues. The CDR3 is CASSSSRNSYEQYF. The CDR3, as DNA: TGTGCCAGCAGCTCTTCGAGGAACTCCTACGAGCAGTACTTC.

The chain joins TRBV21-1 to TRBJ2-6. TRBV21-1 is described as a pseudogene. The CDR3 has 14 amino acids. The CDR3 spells CACKGFSGANVLTF. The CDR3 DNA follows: TGTGCCTGCAAGGGTTTCTCTGGGGCCAACGTCCTGACTTTC.

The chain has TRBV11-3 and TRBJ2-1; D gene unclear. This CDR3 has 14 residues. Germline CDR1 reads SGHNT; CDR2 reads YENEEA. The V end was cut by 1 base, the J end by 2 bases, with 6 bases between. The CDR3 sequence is CASSLGAAYNEQFF. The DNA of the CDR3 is TGTGCCAGCAGCTTAGGGGCAGCCTACAATGAGCAGTTCTTC.